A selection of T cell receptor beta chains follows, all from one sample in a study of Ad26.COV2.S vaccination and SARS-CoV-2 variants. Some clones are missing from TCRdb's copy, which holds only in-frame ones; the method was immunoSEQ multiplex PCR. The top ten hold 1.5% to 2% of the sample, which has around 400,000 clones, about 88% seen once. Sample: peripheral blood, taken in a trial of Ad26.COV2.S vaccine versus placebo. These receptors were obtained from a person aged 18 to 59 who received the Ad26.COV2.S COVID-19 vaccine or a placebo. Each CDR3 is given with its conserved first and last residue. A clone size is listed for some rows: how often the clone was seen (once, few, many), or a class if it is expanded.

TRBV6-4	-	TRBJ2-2	CASRTGGGTGELFF
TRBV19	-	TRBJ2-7	CASSPRDTYYEQYF
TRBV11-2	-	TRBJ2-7	CASTPTETTYEQYF
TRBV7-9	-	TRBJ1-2	CASSSQTGSSGYTF
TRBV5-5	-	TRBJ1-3	CASSPGIPGGSRGNTIYF
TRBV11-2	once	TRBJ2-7	CASSLAVGHLYF
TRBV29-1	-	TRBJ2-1	CSVVKGTAVDEQFF
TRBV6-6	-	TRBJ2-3	CASSYSWDTQYF
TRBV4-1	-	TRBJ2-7	CASSQGTSGRSPYEQYF
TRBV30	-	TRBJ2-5	CACSGSVQETQYF
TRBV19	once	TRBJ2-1	CASSMPPGGVDEQFF
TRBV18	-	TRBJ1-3	CASSPLGLVSGNTIYF
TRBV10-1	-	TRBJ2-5	CASIRTGYRVEGSETQYF
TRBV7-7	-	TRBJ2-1	CASSFSSESSYNEQFF
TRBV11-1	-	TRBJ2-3	CASSRAGENTDTQYF
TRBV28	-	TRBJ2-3	CASEEGTGGTQYF
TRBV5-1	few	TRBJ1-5	CASSLAGAGPQHF
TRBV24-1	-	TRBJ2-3	CATAPSGSSDTQYF
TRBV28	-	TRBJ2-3	CASSYTPKAGTGNTDTQYF
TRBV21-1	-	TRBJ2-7	CASDSSNSYEQYF
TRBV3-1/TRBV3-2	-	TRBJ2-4	CASSASPGDIQYF
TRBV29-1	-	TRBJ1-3	CSVSTGPGNTIYF
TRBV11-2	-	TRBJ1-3	CASSPQGGNQATIYF
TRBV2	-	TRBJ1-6	CASGGVSNSPLHF
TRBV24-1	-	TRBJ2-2	CATSLGSNTGELFF
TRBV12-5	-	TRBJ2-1	CASGLVRGGNNEQFF
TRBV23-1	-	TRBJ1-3	CASSHNPSGNTIYF
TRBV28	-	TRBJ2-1	CASSSVLAGSYNEQFF
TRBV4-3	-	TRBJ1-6	CASSQAVSADSPLHF
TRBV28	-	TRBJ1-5	CASTNSNQPQHF
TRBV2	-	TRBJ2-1	CASSEGLAGGRQFF